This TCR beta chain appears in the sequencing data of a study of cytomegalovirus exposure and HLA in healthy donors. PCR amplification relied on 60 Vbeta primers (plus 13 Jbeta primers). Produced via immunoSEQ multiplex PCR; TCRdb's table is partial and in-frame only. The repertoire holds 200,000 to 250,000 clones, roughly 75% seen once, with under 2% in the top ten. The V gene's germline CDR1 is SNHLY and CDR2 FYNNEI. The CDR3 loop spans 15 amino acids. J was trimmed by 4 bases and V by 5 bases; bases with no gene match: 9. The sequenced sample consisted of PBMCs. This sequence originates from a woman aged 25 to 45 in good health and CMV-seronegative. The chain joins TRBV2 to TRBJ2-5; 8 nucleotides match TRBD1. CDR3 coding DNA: TGTGCCAGCAGTCCTAACCAGGGGGCGGGAGAGACCCAGTACTTC. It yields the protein CASSPNQGAGETQYF.